The 18 T cell receptor beta chains presented below share a single source sample, sequenced in a study of vaccination and CD4 T cells after COVID-19. Their antigens remain unidentified. The Oncomine TCR Beta short-read assay was applied to DNA of cultured CD4+ T cells. TCRdb used MiXCR to reprocess the PCR reads, holding one entry per CDR3 protein. Of almost 25,000 distinct CDR3 sequences detected, approximately 56% appear once; the ten largest clones hold 7.8%. The treatment denotes: approximately 9-day PBMC culture with coronavirus spike peptide pools or control peptides (ViraFEST assay). The sequenced sample was CD4+ T cells from blood, cultured in vitro. The receptors stem from a human donor who had recovered from COVID-19.

The chain uses TRBV19 and TRBJ1-2; 10 bases map to TRBD1. CDR1 is LNHDA and CDR2 is SQIVND in the germline V gene (reference sequence). V shed 5 bases, J shed 6 bases, and the junction held 6 bases outside the gene matches. The CDR3 has 14 amino acids. The CDR3: CASSFLGTGDGYTF. The CDR3 nucleotides are TGTGCCAGTAGTTTCCTTGGGACAGGGGATGGCTACACCTTC.

This clonotype appeared a few times. The chain is built from TRBV15 and TRBJ2-4, with D unclear. The germline gives CDR1 LNHNV, CDR2 YYDKDF (reference sequence). The CDR3 contains 12 residues. Between the trimmed V and J ends, which lost 0 bases and 8 bases, there was a span of 5 bases. This CDR3 reads CATSRDGDIQYF. The CDR3, as DNA: TGTGCCACCAGCAGAGATGGTGACATTCAGTACTTC.

The chain joins TRBV15 to TRBJ1-4; the match to TRBD1 covers 8 bases. This CDR3 comprises 15 residues. Unmatched junction bases numbered 5, after V lost 4 bases and J lost 4 bases. Germline V CDR1 and CDR2: LNHNV, YYDKDF (reference sequence). The CDR3 nucleotides are TGTGCCACCAGCACCCGGACAGGGTTTAATGAAAAACTGTTTTTT. Its translation is CATSTRTGFNEKLFF. The full variable domain, its missing parts supplied by reference TRBV15 and TRBJ1-4, is DAMVIQNPRYQVTQFGKPVTLSCSQTLNHNVMYWYQQKSSQAPKLLFHYYDKDFNNEADTPDNFQSRRPNTSFCFLDIRSPGLGDTAMYLCATSTRTGFNEKLFFGSGTQLSVL.

This clonotype was picked up one time. The chain carries TRBV7-2 and TRBJ2-2; TRBD2 aligns across 7 bases. Germline lookup yields CDR1 SGHTA and CDR2 FQGNSA. The CDR3 length is 17 residues. Trimming at V came to 7 bases and at J to 3 bases, leaving 14 bases not matched to a gene. CDR3 nucleotide sequence: TGTGCCAGCACCCTAGGGTCTAGCGGTTCCTACACCGGGGAGCTGTTTTTT. This codes for CASTLGSSGSYTGELFF. Full variable domain (missing parts from reference TRBV7-2 and TRBJ2-2): GAGVSQSPSNKVTEKGKDVELRCDPISGHTALYWYRQSLGQGLEFLIYFQGNSAPDKSGLPSDRFSAERTGGSVSTLTIQRTQQEDSAVYLCASTLGSSGSYTGELFFGEGSRLTVL.

The chain carries TRBV4-3 and TRBJ2-3, with D hard to call. This CDR3 has 15 residues. Germline values: CDR1 LGHNA, CDR2 YSLEER. The V and J ends lost 2 bases and 6 bases respectively, with 15 bases between them. The CDR3 is CASSQQAYTSDTQYF. The DNA for the CDR3 is TGCGCCAGCAGCCAACAGGCATATACTTCGGATACGCAGTATTTT.

This chain connects TRBV28 to TRBJ2-7; 7 bases are a match to TRBD1. Germline V CDR1 and CDR2: MDHEN, SYDVKM. This CDR3 has 15 residues. V was pared by 3 bases and J by 2 bases, with 7 bases of the junction left unmatched. The chain's CDR3 is CASSLPGQVTYEQYF. In nucleotides, the CDR3 is TGTGCCAGCAGTTTGCCTGGACAGGTCACCTACGAGCAGTACTTC.

This sequence joins TRBV19 and TRBJ1-1, with D unresolved. Germline V gene data show CDR1 as LNHDA and CDR2 as SQIVND (reference sequence). The V end lost 6 bases, the J end lost 6 bases, and 8 bases lay between the germline ends. There are 11 residues in the CDR3. For the CDR3, the DNA is TGTGCCAGTAGGGGGTTAGCTGAAGCTTTCTTT. Residues: CASRGLAEAFF.

The chain's CDR3 is CASSYLRDGATDTQYF. The CDR3 DNA reads TGTGCCAGCAGTTACCTGAGGGATGGGGCGACAGATACGCAGTATTTT. V is TRBV6-2 or TRBV6-3 and J is TRBJ2-3; D assignment may be TRBD1 or TRBD2 (5 bases each). Trimming removed 2 bases at V and 3 bases at J, with 15 bases between. Looked up from germline, CDR1 is MNHEY and CDR2 is SVGEGT. The CDR3 is 16 amino acids.

The chain recombines TRBV19 with TRBJ1-1; a possible D gene is TRBD1 (5 bases). Trimming took 8 bases from V and 6 from J, leaving 19 bases between them. The CDR3 extends over 14 amino acids. CDR1 is LNHDA, CDR2 SQIVND, per germline (reference sequence). The CDR3 sequence is CASCQGRSRAEAFF. The DNA of the CDR3 is TGTGCCAGTTGTCAGGGAAGGTCCCGGGCTGAAGCTTTCTTT.

The chain is built from TRBV6-1 and TRBJ2-7, with D uncertain. The V gene's germline CDR1 is MNHNS and CDR2 SASEGT. The CDR3 spans 12 residues. Trimming left V 7 bases short and J 2 bases short, with 9 bases between. The DNA of the CDR3 is TGTGCCAGCACCGGGTTGGCCTACGAGCAGTACTTC. Residues: CASTGLAYEQYF.

This clonotype occurred once. The V call is TRBV4-1, the J call TRBJ1-5; D unclear. This CDR3 comprises 14 residues. The V and J ends lost 3 bases and 4 bases respectively, with 10 bases between them. CDR1 is MGHRA, CDR2 YSYEKL, per germline. In DNA, the CDR3 is TGCGCCAGCAGCCAGTGGGCACCTAATCAGCCCCAGCATTTT. Protein sequence: CASSQWAPNQPQHF.

This chain joins TRBV28 and TRBJ1-1; D is uncertain. Germline V lookup: CDR1 MDHEN, CDR2 SYDVKM. Trimming stripped 3 bases from V and 0 bases from J, with 5 bases between. There are 13 residues in the CDR3. The CDR3 spells CASSLIMNTEAFF. CDR3 nucleotides: TGTGCCAGCAGTTTGATTATGAACACTGAAGCTTTCTTT.

V usage is TRBV25-1 and J usage is TRBJ1-2; D unresolved. This CDR3 has 12 residues. Trimming pared 4 bases from V and 7 bases from J, leaving 10 bases between. The germline V gene has CDR1 MGHDK and CDR2 SYGVNS. The CDR3 sequence: CASSAGVGGYTF. Here the CDR3 DNA reads TGTGCCAGCAGTGCAGGAGTGGGTGGCTACACCTTC.

This clonotype was seen more than once but under ten times. The chain uses TRBV7-2 and TRBJ1-1; tentatively, D is TRBD1 (5 bases). V lost 5 bases and J 0 bases, leaving 7 bases between the germline ends. Germline CDR1 and CDR2: SGHTA and FQGNSA. The length of the CDR3 is 13 residues. CDR3 DNA: TGTGCCAGCAGCCAACAGGTGAACACTGAAGCTTTCTTT. It yields the protein CASSQQVNTEAFF.

This clonotype was recorded only once. V and J are TRBV7-9 and TRBJ2-3; D unclear. V lost 5 bases, J lost 6 bases, and 21 bases lay in between. From germline, CDR1 is SEHNR and CDR2 FQNEAQ (reference sequence). CDR3 length: 16 amino acids. The CDR3 DNA reads as TGTGCCAGCAGCCTCGGAGTGCCCGACCCTCTGGATACGCAGTATTTT. Translating gives CASSLGVPDPLDTQYF.

The DNA of the CDR3 is TGTGCCAGCTGCAGGGGGATGAACACTGAAGCTTTCTTT. This sequence encodes CASCRGMNTEAFF. This chain links TRBV12-3 or TRBV12-4 with TRBJ1-1, with 7 positions matching TRBD1. The junction had 3 bases not matched to a gene; V was cut back by 8 bases and J by 0 bases. The CDR3 has 13 residues.

The chain couples TRBV2 to TRBJ1-5, with a tentative D call TRBD1 (5 bases). Between the trimmed V and J ends, which lost 8 bases and 4 bases, there was a span of 15 bases. This CDR3 has 14 residues. Germline V gives CDR1 SNHLY, CDR2 FYNNEI. CDR3 amino acids: CASAGPRGNQPQHF. CDR3 in DNA: TGTGCCAGCGCCGGCCCCCGGGGGAATCAGCCCCAGCATTTT.

The rearrangement joins TRBV7-2 to TRBJ2-1; perhaps TRBD2 as D (5 bases). The CDR3 is made up of 14 amino acids. From germline, CDR1 is SGHTA and CDR2 FQGNSA. Trimming shortened V by 5 bases and J by 0 bases, and 8 bases separated the two germline ends. CDR3 nucleotide sequence: TGTGCCAGCAGCCCGGGGAGCTCCTACAATGAGCAGTTCTTC. It specifies CASSPGSSYNEQFF. The full variable domain, rest sourced from reference TRBV7-2 and TRBJ2-1, is GAGVSQSPSNKVTEKGKDVELRCDPISGHTALYWYRQSLGQGLEFLIYFQGNSAPDKSGLPSDRFSAERTGGSVSTLTIQRTQQEDSAVYLCASSPGSSYNEQFFGPGTRLTVL.